These T cell receptor beta chains were read from a single sample in a study of blood T cell repertoires in COVID-19. This table comes from immunoSEQ multiplex PCR, and its TCRdb copy is limited to in-frame clones, with some not included. Of hundreds of thousands of clones in the sample, 87% were seen once. Sequences were obtained from peripheral blood. These receptors all stem from a woman in her 50s with COVID-19, enrolled during active disease. The CDR3 runs from the conserved cysteine through the conserved F or W. A D gene is named only where the DNA matches it firmly. Some rows mark clone size as missing; the rest say once, few, many or name a class of expanded clone.

D gene	clone size	J gene	V gene	CDR3 protein	CDR3 DNA
TRBD1	-	TRBJ1-6	TRBV7-6	CASSLGGTETNSPLHF	TGTGCCAGCAGCTTAGGTGGGACAGAGACTAATTCACCCCTCCACTTT
-	-	TRBJ1-2	TRBV5-1	CASRPGLDYGYTF	TGCGCCAGCAGACCGGGTCTCGACTATGGCTACACCTTC
TRBD1	-	TRBJ1-4	TRBV23-1	CASSPRGRWNNEKLFF	TGCGCCAGCAGCCCCAGGGGGCGGTGGAATAATGAAAAACTGTTTTTT
-	-	TRBJ1-5	TRBV21-1	CASSNTRTDHQPQHF	TGTGCCAGCAGCAACACTCGGACAGACCATCAGCCCCAGCATTTT
TRBD1	-	TRBJ1-1	TRBV19	CASSIRQGNTEAFF	TGTGCCAGTAGTATCAGACAGGGTAACACTGAAGCTTTCTTT
TRBD1	few	TRBJ2-2	TRBV24-1	CATSAQGFNTGELFF	TGTGCCACCAGTGCACAGGGGTTTAACACCGGGGAGCTGTTTTTT
TRBD1	-	TRBJ1-2	TRBV11-2	CASSWDRGLNGYTF	TGTGCCAGCAGCTGGGACAGGGGGCTAAATGGCTACACCTTC
TRBD2	-	TRBJ2-7	TRBV7-9	CASSRGLAYEQYF	TGTGCCAGCAGCCGGGGACTAGCTTACGAGCAGTACTTC
-	-	TRBJ1-2	TRBV27	CASSFGDRQYGYTF	TGTGCCAGCAGTTTCGGTGACAGACAGTATGGCTACACCTTC
-	few	TRBJ1-4	TRBV28	CASSLPGSTNEKLFF	TGTGCCAGCAGTTTACCGGGTTCAACTAATGAAAAACTGTTTTTT
-	once	TRBJ2-3	TRBV5-1	CASSFGGDTDTQYF	TGCGCCAGCAGCTTTGGAGGGGACACAGATACGCAGTATTTT
TRBD2	-	TRBJ2-5	TRBV7-6	CASSLGGIAGAIQETQYF	TGTGCCAGCAGCTTAGGGGGGATAGCGGGCGCAATACAAGAGACCCAGTACTTC
TRBD1	-	TRBJ2-3	TRBV29-1	CSVGQGVTRDTQYF	TGCAGCGTGGGCCAGGGGGTGACAAGGGATACGCAGTATTTT